This T cell receptor beta chain was documented in a study of cytomegalovirus exposure and HLA in healthy donors. General study findings and limits: Exclusion as indistinguishable affected some V segments, including TRBV6-2 and TRBV6-3.

This clone was seen a handful of times. Its antigen is still unknown. All donors participated as healthy donors of bone marrow. Primers included in the PCR were 60 Vbeta and 13 Jbeta primers. Clones were read by immunoSEQ multiplex PCR, and TCRdb kept only the in-frame ones, dropping some. The sample lists more than 150,000 clones; over 75% were seen once. The germline V gene has CDR1 MDHEN and CDR2 SYDVKM. This CDR3 spans 15 amino acids. Trimming took 6 bases from V and 6 from J; bases not matched to a gene: 14. Sequencing used PBMCs. The TCR was taken from a woman aged 30 to 39 in good health and CMV-seronegative. The rearrangement uses TRBV28 and TRBJ2-7, with 7 bases that match TRBD1. CDR3 loop: CASSQQGRGSAEQYF. CDR3 in DNA: TGTGCCAGCAGCCAACAGGGGCGCGGCTCTGCCGAGCAGTACTTC. Supplemented by reference TRBV28 and TRBJ2-7, the full variable domain reads DVKVTQSSRYLVKRTGEKVFLECVQDMDHENMFWYRQDPGLGLRLIYFSYDVKMKEKGDIPEGYSVSREKKERFSLILESASTNQTSMYLCASSQQGRGSAEQYFGPGTRLTVT.